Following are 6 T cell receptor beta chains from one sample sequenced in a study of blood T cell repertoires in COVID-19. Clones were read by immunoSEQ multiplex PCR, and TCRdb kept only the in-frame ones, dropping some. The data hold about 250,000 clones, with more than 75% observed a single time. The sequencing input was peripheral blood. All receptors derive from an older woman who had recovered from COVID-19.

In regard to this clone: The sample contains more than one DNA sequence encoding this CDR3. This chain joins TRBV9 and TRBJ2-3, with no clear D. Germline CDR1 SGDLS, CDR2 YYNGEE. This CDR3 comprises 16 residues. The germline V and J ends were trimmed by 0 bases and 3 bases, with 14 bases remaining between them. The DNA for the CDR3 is TGTGCCAGCAGCGTAGCTCCCTCAGGTGGGACAGATACGCAGTATTTT. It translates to CASSVAPSGGTDTQYF.

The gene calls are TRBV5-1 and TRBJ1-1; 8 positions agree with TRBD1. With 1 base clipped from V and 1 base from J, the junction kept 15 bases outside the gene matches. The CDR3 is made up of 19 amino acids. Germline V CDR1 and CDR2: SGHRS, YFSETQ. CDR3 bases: TGCGCCAGCAGCTTGACCCCTTTGACCCCGGGACAGGCGAACACTGAAGCTTTCTTT. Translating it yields CASSLTPLTPGQANTEAFF. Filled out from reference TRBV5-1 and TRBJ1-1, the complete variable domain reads KAGVTQTPRYLIKTRGQQVTLSCSPISGHRSVSWYQQTPGQGLQFLFEYFSETQRNKGNFPGRFSGRQFSNSRSEMNVSTLELGDSALYLCASSLTPLTPGQANTEAFFGQGTRLTVV.

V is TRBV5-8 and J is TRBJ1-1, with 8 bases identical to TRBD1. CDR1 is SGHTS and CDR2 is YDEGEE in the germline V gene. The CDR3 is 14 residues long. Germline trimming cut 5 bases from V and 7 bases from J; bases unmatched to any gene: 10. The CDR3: CASRQTGVRGEAFF. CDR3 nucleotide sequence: TGTGCCAGCAGACAGACAGGGGTCCGCGGTGAAGCTTTCTTT. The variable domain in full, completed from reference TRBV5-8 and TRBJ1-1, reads EAGVTQSPTHLIKTRGQQATLRCSPISGHTSVYWYQQALGLGLQFLLWYDEGEERNRGNFPPRFSGRQFPNYSSELNVNALELEDSALYLCASRQTGVRGEAFFGQGTRLTVV.

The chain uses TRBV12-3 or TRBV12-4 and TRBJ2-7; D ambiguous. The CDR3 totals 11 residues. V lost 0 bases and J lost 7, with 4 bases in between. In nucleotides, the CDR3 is TGTGCCAGCAGTTTAGCCAGGGAGCAGTACTTC. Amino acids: CASSLAREQYF.

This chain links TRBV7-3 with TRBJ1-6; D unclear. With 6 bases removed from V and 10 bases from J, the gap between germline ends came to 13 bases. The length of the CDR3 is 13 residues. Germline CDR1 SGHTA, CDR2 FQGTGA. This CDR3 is CASRVEDASPLHF. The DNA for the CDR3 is TGTGCCAGCAGGGTCGAGGATGCATCACCCCTCCACTTT.

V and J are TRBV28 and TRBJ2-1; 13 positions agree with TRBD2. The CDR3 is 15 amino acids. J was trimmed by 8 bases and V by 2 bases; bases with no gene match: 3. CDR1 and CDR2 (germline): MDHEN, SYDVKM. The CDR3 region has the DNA TGTGCCAGCAGTTTAGGACTAGCGGGGGTAGATGAGCAGTTCTTC. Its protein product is CASSLGLAGVDEQFF.